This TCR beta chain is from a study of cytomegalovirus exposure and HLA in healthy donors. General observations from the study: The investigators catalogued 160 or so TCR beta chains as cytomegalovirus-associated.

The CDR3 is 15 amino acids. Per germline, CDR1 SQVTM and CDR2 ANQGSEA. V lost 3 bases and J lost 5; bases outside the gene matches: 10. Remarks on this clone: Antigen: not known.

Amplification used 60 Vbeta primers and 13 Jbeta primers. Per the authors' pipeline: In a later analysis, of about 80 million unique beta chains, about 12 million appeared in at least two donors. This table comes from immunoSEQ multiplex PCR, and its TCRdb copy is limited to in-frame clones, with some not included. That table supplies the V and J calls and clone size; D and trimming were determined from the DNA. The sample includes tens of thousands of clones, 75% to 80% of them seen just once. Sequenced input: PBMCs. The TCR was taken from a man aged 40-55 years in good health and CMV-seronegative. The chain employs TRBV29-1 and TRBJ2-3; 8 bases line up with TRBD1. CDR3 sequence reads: CSVEKVRGQGDTQYF. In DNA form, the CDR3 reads TGCAGCGTTGAGAAGGTCAGGGGGCAAGGAGATACGCAGTATTTT.